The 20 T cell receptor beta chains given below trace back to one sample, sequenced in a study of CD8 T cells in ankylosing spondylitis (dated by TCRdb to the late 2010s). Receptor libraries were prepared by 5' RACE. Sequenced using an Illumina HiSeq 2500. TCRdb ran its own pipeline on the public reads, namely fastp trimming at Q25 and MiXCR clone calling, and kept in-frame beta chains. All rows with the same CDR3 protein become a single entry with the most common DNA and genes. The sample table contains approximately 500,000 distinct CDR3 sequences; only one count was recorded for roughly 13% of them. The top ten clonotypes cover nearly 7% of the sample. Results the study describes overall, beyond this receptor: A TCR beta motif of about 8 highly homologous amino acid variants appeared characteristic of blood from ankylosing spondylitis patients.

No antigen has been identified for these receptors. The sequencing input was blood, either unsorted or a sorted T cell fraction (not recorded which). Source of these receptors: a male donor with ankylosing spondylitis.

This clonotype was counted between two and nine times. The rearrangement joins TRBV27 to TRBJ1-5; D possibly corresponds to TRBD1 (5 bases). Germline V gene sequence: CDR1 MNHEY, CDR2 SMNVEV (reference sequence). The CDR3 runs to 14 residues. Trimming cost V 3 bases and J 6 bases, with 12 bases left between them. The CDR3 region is CASSFSRASQPQHF. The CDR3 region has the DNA TGTGCCAGCAGTTTTTCCAGGGCGAGTCAGCCCCAGCATTTT.

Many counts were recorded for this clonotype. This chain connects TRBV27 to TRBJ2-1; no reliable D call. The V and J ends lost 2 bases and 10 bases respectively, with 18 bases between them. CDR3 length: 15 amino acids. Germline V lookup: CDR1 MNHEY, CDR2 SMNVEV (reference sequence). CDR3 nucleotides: TGTGCCAGCAGTTTAAGGGCCCTGGCCGGTGGAGAGCAGTTCTTC. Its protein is CASSLRALAGGEQFF.

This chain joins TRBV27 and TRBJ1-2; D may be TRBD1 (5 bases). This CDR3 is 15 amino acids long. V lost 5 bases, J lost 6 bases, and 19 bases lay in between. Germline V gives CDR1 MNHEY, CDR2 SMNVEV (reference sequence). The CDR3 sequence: CASSLSPGTQNGYTF. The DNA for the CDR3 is TGTGCCAGCAGTCTAAGCCCCGGGACGCAAAATGGCTACACCTTC.

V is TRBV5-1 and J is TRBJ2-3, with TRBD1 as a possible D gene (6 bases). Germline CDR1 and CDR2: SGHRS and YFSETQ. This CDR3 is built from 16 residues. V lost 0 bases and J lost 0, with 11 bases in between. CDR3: CASSLEDRLSTDTQYF. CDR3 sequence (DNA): TGCGCCAGCAGCTTGGAAGACAGGCTAAGCACAGATACGCAGTATTTT.

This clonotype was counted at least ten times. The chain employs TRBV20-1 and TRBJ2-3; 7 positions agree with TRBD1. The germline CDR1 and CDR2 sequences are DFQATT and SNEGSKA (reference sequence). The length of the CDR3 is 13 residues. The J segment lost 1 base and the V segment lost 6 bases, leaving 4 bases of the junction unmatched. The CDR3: CSATGVRTDTQYF. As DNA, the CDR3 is TGCAGTGCCACAGGGGTCCGCACAGATACGCAGTATTTT.

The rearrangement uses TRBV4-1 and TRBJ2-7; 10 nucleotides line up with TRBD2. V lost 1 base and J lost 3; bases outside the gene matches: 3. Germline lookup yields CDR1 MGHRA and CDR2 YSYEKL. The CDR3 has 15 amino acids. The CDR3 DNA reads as TGCGCCAGCAGCCAAGGGGCTAGCGGGAGCTACGAGCAGTACGTC. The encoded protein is CASSQGASGSYEQYV.

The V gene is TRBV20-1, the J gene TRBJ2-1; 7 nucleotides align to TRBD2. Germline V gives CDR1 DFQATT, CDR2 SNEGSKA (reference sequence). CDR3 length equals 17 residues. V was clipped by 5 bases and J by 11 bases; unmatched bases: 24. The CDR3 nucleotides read TGCAGTGCTGAGGCCCTAACTCCAGCGGGACCCCGGCGTCAGCAGTTCTTC. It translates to CSAEALTPAGPRRQQFF.

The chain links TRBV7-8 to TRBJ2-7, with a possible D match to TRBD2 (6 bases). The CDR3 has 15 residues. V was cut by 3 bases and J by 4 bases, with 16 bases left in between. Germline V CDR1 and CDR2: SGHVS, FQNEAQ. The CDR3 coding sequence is TGTGCCAGCAGCTTCTTACGGGGGAGTGGGTACGAGCAGTACTTC. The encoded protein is CASSFLRGSGYEQYF. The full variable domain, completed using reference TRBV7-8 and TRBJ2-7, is GAGVSQSPRYKVAKRGQDVALRCDPISGHVSLFWYQQALGQGPEFLTYFQNEAQLDKSGLPSDRFFAERPEGSVSTLKIQRTQQEDSAVYLCASSFLRGSGYEQYFGPGTRLTVT.

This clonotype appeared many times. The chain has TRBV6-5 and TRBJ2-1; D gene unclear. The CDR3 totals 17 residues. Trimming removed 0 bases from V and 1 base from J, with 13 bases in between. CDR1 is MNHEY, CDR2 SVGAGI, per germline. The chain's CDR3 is CASSYSIVSRSYNEQFF. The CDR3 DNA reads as TGTGCCAGCAGTTACTCGATCGTCTCAAGGTCCTACAATGAGCAGTTCTTC.

As DNA, the CDR3 is TGTGCCAGCAGCTTGAGGGGGTCGGCGGGAGCCACGCCAGATACGCAGTATTTT. As protein: CASSLRGSAGATPDTQYF. V gene TRBV5-5 combines with J gene TRBJ2-3; D might be TRBD2 (7 bases). Germline assignment: CDR1 SGHKS and CDR2 YYEKEE (reference sequence). The CDR3 contains 18 residues. Trimming left V 1 base short and J 4 bases short, with 22 bases between.

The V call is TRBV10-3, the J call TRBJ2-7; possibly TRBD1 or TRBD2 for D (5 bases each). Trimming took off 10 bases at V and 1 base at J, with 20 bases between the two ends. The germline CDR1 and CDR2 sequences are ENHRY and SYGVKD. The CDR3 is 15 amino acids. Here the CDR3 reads CATSSGTSVSYEQYV. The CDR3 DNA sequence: TGTGCCACTTCCTCCGGGACGAGCGTTTCCTACGAGCAGTACGTC.

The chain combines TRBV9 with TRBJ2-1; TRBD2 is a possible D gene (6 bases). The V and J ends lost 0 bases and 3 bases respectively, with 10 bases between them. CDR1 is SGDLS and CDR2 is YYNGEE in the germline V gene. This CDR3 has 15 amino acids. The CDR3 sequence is CASSVGASDYNEQFF. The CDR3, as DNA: TGTGCCAGCAGCGTAGGGGCTAGCGACTACAATGAGCAGTTCTTC.

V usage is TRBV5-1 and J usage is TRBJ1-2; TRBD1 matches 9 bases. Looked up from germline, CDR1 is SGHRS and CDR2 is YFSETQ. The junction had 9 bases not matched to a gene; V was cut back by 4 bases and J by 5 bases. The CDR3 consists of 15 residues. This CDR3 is CASSTRTGVGYGYTF. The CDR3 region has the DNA TGCGCCAGCAGCACACGGACAGGGGTTGGATATGGCTACACCTTC.

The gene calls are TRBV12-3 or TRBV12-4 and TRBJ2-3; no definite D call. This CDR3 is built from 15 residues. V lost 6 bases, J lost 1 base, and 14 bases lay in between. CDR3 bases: TGTGCCAGCAGCCGAAGTGGCGTTGGCACAGATACGCAGTATTTT. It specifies CASSRSGVGTDTQYF.

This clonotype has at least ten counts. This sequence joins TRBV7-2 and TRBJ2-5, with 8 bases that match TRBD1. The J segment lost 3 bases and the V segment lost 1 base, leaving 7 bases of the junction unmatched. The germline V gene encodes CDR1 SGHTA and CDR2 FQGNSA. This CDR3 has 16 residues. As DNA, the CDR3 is TGTGCCAGCAGCTTAGACAAGAGACAGGGGAAAGAGACCCAGTACTTC. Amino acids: CASSLDKRQGKETQYF.

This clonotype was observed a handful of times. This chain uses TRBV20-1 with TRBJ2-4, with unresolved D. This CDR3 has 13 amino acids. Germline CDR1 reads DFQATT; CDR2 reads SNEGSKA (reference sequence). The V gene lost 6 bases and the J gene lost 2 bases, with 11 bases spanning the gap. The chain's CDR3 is CSASGLTKNIQYF. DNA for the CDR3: TGCAGTGCGTCCGGGTTAACCAAAAACATTCAGTACTTC.

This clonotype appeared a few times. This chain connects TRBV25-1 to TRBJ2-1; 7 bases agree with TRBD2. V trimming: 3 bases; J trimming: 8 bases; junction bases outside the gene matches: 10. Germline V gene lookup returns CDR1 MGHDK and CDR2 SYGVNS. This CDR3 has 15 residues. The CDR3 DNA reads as TGTGCCAGCAGTGACCCTAGCGGCCCTGGCTATGAGCAGTTCTTC. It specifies CASSDPSGPGYEQFF.

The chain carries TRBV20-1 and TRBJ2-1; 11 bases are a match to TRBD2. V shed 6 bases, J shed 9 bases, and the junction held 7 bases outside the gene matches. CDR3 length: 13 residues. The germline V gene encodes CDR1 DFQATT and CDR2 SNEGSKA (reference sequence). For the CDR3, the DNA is TGCAGTGCCCACACTAGCGGGAGCAGTGAGCAGTTCTTC. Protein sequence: CSAHTSGSSEQFF.

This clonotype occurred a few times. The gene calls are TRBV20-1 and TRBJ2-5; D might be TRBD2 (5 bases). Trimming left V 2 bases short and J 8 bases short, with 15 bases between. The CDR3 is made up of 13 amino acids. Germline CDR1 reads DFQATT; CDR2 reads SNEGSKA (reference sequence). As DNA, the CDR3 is TGCAGTGCTAGACGGGGTACCCAAGGTACCCAGTACTTC. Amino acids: CSARRGTQGTQYF.

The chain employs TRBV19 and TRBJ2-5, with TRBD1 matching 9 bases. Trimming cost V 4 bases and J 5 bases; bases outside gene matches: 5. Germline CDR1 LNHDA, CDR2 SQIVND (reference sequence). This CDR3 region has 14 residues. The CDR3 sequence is CASSTDRGFETQYF. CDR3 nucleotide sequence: TGTGCCAGTAGTACCGACAGGGGGTTTGAGACCCAGTACTTC.